This T cell receptor beta chain derives from a study of early T cells in non-severe SARS-CoV-2 infection. Regarding the study as a whole: VDJdb matching, biased toward anti-spike CD8 responses, missed private and CD4 specificities.

From the 5' RACE reads, TCRdb called clonotypes with MiXCR, one entry per CDR3 protein. The sample holds approximately 65,000 distinct CDR3 sequences; roughly 13% are singletons and the top ten take more than 12%. This clonotype was detected ten times or more. Its antigen is unidentified. Germline CDR1 is DFQATT and CDR2 is SNEGSKA (reference sequence). The CDR3 has 13 amino acids. The J segment lost 11 bases and the V segment lost 0 bases, leaving 9 bases of the junction unmatched. This receptor was taken from an adult who was a healthcare worker with PCR-confirmed SARS-CoV-2 infection or an uninfected control (not recorded which). The sample was whole blood. This chain connects TRBV20-1 to TRBJ1-1; TRBD1 agrees at 7 bases. The CDR3, as DNA: TGCAGTGCTAGAGATCGGCAGGGGGTTGGGGCTTTCTTT. Amino acid sequence: CSARDRQGVGAFF.